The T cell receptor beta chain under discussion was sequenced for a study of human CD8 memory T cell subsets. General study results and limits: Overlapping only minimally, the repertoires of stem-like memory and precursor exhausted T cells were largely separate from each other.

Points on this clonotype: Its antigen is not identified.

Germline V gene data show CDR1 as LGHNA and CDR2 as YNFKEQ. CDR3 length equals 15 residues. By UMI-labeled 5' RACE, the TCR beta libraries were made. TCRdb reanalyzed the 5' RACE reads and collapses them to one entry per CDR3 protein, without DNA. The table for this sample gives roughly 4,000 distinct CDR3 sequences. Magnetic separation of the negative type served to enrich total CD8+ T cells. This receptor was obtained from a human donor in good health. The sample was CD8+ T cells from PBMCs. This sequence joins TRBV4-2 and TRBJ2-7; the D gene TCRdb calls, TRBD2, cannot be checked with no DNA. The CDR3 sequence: CASSQDEGTTYEQYF.